Reported below is one T cell receptor (beta chain). The CDR3 extends over 14 amino acids. V lost 5 bases, J lost 5 bases, and 15 bases lay in between. Germline values: CDR1 SGHTA, CDR2 FQGNSA. This PCR relied on a set of 60 Vbeta primers and 13 Jbeta primers. This table comes from immunoSEQ multiplex PCR, and its TCRdb copy is limited to in-frame clones, with some not included. The table shows roughly 120,000 clones, with roughly 81% occurring only once. These data come from a study of cytomegalovirus exposure and HLA in healthy donors. The sequence came from a woman aged 25 to 39 in good health and CMV-seronegative. V usage is TRBV7-2 and J usage is TRBJ2-5; no clear D. The sample comprised PBMCs. The CDR3 reads CASSPLSIVETQYF. As DNA, the CDR3 is TGTGCCAGCAGCCCACTTAGTATCGTGGAGACCCAGTACTTC. Complete variable domain (other parts from reference TRBV7-2 and TRBJ2-5): GAGVSQSPSNKVTEKGKDVELRCDPISGHTALYWYRQSLGQGLEFLIYFQGNSAPDKSGLPSDRFSAERTGGSVSTLTIQRTQQEDSAVYLCASSPLSIVETQYFGPGTRLLVL.